The clone carrying this TCR beta chain was counted many times. Its antigen is not identified. Naive CD8 T cells, phenotype CD8+CD4-CCR7+CD45RA+, were sorted. This specimen comes from a study of molecular identifiers for immune sequencing clone quantification. Findings of the study overall: For highly expanded clones, sizes could be underestimated when identical TCR molecules share a barcode.

TCRdb independently ran MiXCR on the PCR reads; one entry per CDR3 protein. The sample includes a few hundred thousand distinct CDR3 sequences, roughly 24% of them seen just once. The receptor's source is a human donor in good health. Some libraries in this study had Jurkat cell RNA spiked in. The sample consisted of naive CD8+ T cells from blood, with Jurkat cell RNA spiked in. Subset specified: FACS-sorted CD8+CD4-CCR7+CD45RA+ naive T cells.

The CDR3 here is CASSWTEPMNTEAFF. The CDR3 nucleotides read TGTGCCAGCAGTTGGACCGAGCCCATGAACACTGAAGCTTTCTTT. This rearrangement joins TRBV12-3 or TRBV12-4 to TRBJ1-1; no firm D call. The CDR3 length is 15 residues. The V gene lost 4 bases and the J gene lost 0 bases, with 12 bases spanning the gap.